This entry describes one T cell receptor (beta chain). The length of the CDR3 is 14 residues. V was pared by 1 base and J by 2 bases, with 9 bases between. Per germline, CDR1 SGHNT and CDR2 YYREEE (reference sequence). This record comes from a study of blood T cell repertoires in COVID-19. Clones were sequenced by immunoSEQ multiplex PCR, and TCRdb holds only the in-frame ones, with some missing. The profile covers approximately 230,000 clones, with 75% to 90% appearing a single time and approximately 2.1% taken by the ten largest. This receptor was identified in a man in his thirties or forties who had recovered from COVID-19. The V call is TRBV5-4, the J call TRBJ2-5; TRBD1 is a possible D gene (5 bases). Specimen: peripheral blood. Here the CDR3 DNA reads TGTGCCAGCAGCTTGAAGGGGCCGCAAGAGACCCAGTACTTC. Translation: CASSLKGPQETQYF.